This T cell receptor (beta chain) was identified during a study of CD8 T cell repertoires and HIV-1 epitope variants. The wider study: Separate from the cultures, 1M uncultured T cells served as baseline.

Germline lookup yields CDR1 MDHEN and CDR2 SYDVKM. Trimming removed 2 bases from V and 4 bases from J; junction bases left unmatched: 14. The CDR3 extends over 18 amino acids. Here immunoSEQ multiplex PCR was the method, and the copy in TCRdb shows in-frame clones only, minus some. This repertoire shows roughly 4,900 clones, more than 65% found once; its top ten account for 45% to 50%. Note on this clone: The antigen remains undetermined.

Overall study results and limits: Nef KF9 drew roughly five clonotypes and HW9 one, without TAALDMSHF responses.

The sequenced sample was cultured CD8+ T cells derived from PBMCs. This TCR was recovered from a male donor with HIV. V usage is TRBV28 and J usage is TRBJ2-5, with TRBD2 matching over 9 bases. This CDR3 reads CASSLTGGLAQKGETQYF. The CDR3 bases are TGTGCCAGCAGTTTAACTGGGGGACTAGCTCAAAAAGGAGAGACCCAGTACTTC.